This T cell receptor beta chain was identified during a study of PD-1 blockade in classical Hodgkin lymphoma. This CDR3 has 11 residues. The V gene's germline CDR1 is DFQATT and CDR2 SNEGSKA (reference sequence). Deletions cut 6 bases from V and 5 bases from J, with 11 bases between. Notes on the study in general: Patients who began taking nivolumab under 1 year after ASCT were left out. Reports indicated that newly diagnosed patients had lower baseline TCR diversity than healthy donors did. Newly diagnosed patients had diversity similar to the baseline diversity of complete responders.

Profiling relied on immunoSEQ multiplex PCR, and the TCRdb table lists in-frame clones only, not all of them. The sample consists of 13,000 or so clones, roughly 80% of them appearing once. This clone appeared a few times. The antigen is unknown. Regarding time point: cycle 4 day 1 (C4D1), after 6 weeks of nivolumab. Relapse after autologous stem cell transplantation occurred in every patient, and brentuximab vedotin exposure varied. Complete response, partial response or progressive disease was each patient's best response. The source material was peripheral blood mononuclear cells (PBMCs), sampled before the fourth cycle of nivolumab. The V gene is TRBV20-1, the J gene TRBJ2-7, with D unresolved. The source of this sequence is a human donor with classical Hodgkin lymphoma. In DNA, the CDR3 is TGCAGTGCCCCATCGGCTCACGAGCAGTACTTC. This encodes CSAPSAHEQYF.